One sample yielded the 11 T cell receptor beta chains listed below, sequenced in a study of T cells in women clearing cervical HPV infection. Produced via immunoSEQ multiplex PCR; TCRdb's table is partial and in-frame only. Its listing shows over 45,000 clones. The sample comprised blood buffy coat. Every receptor here comes from a woman aged 18-70 years with a cervical HPV16 infection that either progressed to CIN3+ or cleared (not recorded which).

In regard to this clone: The read ends 3 residues shy of where the CDR3 ends; the end is completed using the germline J gene. The J gene is TRBJ2-2, the V gene TRBV2; 7 bases match TRBD1. The CDR3 length is 14 residues. V shed 5 bases and J 4 bases; nucleotides not matched to a gene: 4. Germline lookup yields CDR1 SNHLY and CDR2 FYNNEI. The covered CDR3 bases are TGTGCCAGCAGTCAAACAGGGGTCACCGGGGAG. Translation gives CASSQTGVTGE. The entire CDR3 protein reads CASSQTGVTGELFF.

A word on this clone: The CDR3 end falls 3 residues outside the read, so it is completed with the germline J gene. The chain joins TRBV5-5 to TRBJ2-7; no clear D gene. The V end lost 1 base, the J end lost 2 bases, and 10 bases lay between the germline ends. CDR1 is SGHKS, CDR2 YYEKEE, per germline (reference sequence). This CDR3 is 14 amino acids long. The CDR3 reads CASSLSLAAYEQYF. The sequenced CDR3 bases are TGTGCCAGCAGCTTGTCCCTTGCAGCCTACGAG.

As to this clone: The read is 3 residues too short to cover the CDR3 end, so that end is filled in from the germline J gene. This chain connects TRBV10-3 to TRBJ1-4, with D perhaps matching TRBD1 (6 bases). V lost 7 bases and J lost 5, with 11 bases in between. In germline, CDR1 is ENHRY, CDR2 SYGVKD. There are 13 residues in the CDR3. The CDR3 loop is CAINGGQNEKLFF. CDR3 DNA (partial): TGTGCCATCAACGGGGGGCAAAATGAAAAA.

Remarks on this clone: The CDR3 extends 3 residues past the end of the read, so its final part is completed from the germline J gene. This chain joins TRBV11-2 and TRBJ2-7; D perhaps matches TRBD2 (6 bases). This CDR3 spans 14 amino acids. V was pared by 1 base and J by 6 bases, with 13 bases between. Germline assignment: CDR1 SGHAT and CDR2 FQNNGV. The CDR3 is CASSLVRLGGEQYF. The sequenced part of the CDR3 DNA is TGTGCCAGCAGCTTAGTTAGACTCGGGGGCGAG.

Points on this clone: The read halts 3 residues ahead of the CDR3 end, with the missing end drawn from the germline J gene. The chain combines TRBV10-1 with TRBJ2-3; D possibly corresponds to TRBD1 (6 bases). V was trimmed by 2 bases and J by 4 bases, leaving 10 bases between them. This CDR3 spans 14 amino acids. The germline CDR1 and CDR2 sequences are WNHNN and SYGVQD (reference sequence). CDR3 region: CASSETRTADTQYF. The sequenced CDR3 bases are TGCGCCAGCAGTGAGACAAGGACAGCAGATACG.

As regards this clone: The read gets to within 3 residues of the CDR3 end, and the germline J gene fills in the rest. The chain carries TRBV13 and TRBJ2-3; D is possibly TRBD2 (6 bases). Germline V CDR1 and CDR2: PRHDT, FYEKMQ (reference sequence). This CDR3 is built from 16 residues. The CDR3 protein is CASSLKGVAGSETQYF. The covered CDR3 bases are TGTGCCAGCAGCTTAAAAGGTGTTGCGGGGAGTGAGACG.

Notes on this clone: Sequencing ends 3 residues short of the CDR3 end; the germline J gene provides the rest. V is TRBV19 and J is TRBJ2-2, with D possibly TRBD1 on 5 matching bases. The CDR3 contains 13 residues. Germline V gene lookup returns CDR1 LNHDA and CDR2 SQIVND (reference sequence). CDR3 residues: CASSSQGSEKLFF. CDR3 DNA (partial): TGTGCCAGTAGTAGCCAGGGAAGCGAAAAG.

Worth noting for this clone: Sequencing ends 3 residues short of the CDR3 end; the germline J gene provides the rest. The rearrangement uses TRBV7-6 and TRBJ2-3; D may be TRBD2 (7 bases). Germline CDR1 is SGHVS and CDR2 is FNYEAQ. CDR3 length: 16 residues. This CDR3 is CASSLKGGPSNQPQYF. The DNA read from the CDR3 is TGTGCCAGCAGCTTAAAGGGGGGGCCTAGCAATCAGCCG.

A word on this clone: Read coverage stops 3 residues before the CDR3 terminus; the germline J gene supplies the remainder. The V and J genes are TRBV5-3 and TRBJ2-1, with 10 bases fitting TRBD1. TRBV5-3 falls under the ORF class, with uncertain function. Losses at the gene ends were 4 bases for V and 5 bases for J; bases not matched to a gene: 9. The CDR3 runs 16 residues. The covered CDR3 bases are TGTGCCAGAAGCGGGCCGGGACAGGGGATTCACAATGAG. Its translation is CARSGPGQGIHNE. The whole CDR3 protein reads CARSGPGQGIHNEQFF.

To note about this clone: The CDR3 is cut off 3 residues early in the read; its end comes from the germline J gene. The chain links TRBV4-1 to TRBJ1-1, with 7 positions matching TRBD1. Germline V gene data show CDR1 as MGHRA and CDR2 as YSYEKL. Unmatched junction bases numbered 13, after V lost 7 bases and J lost 2 bases. CDR3 length equals 16 residues. The DNA read from the CDR3 is TGCGCCAGCACCCCAACCAGGGGGGAAGTCAACACTGAA. The encoded protein is CASTPTRGEVNTE. The whole CDR3 reads CASTPTRGEVNTEAFF.

The CDR3 loop is CASSPAAAYGTGELFF. The covered CDR3 bases are TGCGCCAGCAGCCCCGCGGCCGCCTATGGCACCGGGGAG. The chain joins TRBV5-1 to TRBJ2-2; D is uncertain. The CDR3 end lies 3 residues beyond the end of the read and is filled in from the germline J gene. Trimming removed 4 bases at V and 4 bases at J, with 17 bases between. The CDR3 loop spans 16 amino acids. CDR1 is SGHRS, CDR2 YFSETQ, per germline.